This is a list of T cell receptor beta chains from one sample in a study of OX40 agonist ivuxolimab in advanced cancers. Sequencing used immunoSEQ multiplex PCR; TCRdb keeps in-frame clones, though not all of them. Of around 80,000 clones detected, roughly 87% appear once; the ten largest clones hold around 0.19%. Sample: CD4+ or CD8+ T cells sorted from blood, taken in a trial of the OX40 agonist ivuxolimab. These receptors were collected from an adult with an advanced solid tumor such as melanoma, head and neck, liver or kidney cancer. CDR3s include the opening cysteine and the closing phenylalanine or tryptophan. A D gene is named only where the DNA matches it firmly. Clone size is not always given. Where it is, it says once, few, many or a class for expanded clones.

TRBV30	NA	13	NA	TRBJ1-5	CAWSLREDQPQHF	TGTGCCTGGAGTCTCAGGGAGGATCAGCCCCAGCATTTT
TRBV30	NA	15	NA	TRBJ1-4	CAWAGVLATNEKLFF	TGTGCCTGGGCTGGAGTTCTGGCTACTAATGAAAAACTGTTTTTT
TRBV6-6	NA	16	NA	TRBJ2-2	CASSITGHLSTGELFF	TGTGCCAGCAGTATAACGGGACACCTCTCCACCGGGGAGCTGTTTTTT
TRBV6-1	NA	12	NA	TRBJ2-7	CASSEGFYEQYF	TGTGCCAGCAGTGAGGGATTCTACGAGCAGTACTTC
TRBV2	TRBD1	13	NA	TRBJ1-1	CASSSDRATEAFF	TGTGCCAGCAGTTCGGACAGGGCCACTGAAGCTTTCTTT
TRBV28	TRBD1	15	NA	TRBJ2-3	CASRTGGRTGDTQYF	TGTGCCAGCAGGACAGGAGGAAGGACAGGAGATACGCAGTATTTT
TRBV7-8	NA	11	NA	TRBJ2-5	CASSSEETQYF	TGTGCCAGCAGCTCAGAAGAGACCCAGTACTTC
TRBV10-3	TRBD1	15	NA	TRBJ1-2	CAISTGQGYNYGYTF	TGTGCCATCAGTACGGGACAGGGTTATAACTATGGCTACACCTTC
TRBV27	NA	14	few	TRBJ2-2	CASSLVPVTGELFF	TGTGCCAGCAGTTTAGTTCCTGTCACCGGGGAGCTGTTTTTT
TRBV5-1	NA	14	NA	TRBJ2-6	CASKRTSGANVLTF	TGCGCCAGCAAAAGGACCTCTGGGGCCAACGTCCTGACTTTC
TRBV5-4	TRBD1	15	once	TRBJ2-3	CASSSGDRGGDTQYF	TGTGCCAGCAGCTCCGGGGACAGGGGAGGAGATACGCAGTATTTT
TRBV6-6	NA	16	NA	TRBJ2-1	CASSYPTGLKGNEQFF	TGTGCCAGCAGTTACCCCACAGGGCTCAAGGGCAATGAGCAGTTCTTC
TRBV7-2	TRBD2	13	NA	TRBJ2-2	CASRQLAAGELFF	TGTGCCAGCAGGCAACTAGCGGCCGGGGAGCTGTTTTTT
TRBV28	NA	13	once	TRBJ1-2	CASSSAGNYGYTF	TGTGCCAGCAGTTCGGCAGGGAACTATGGCTACACCTTC
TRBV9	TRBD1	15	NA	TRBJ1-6	CASSPQTGGDSPLHF	TGTGCCAGCAGCCCCCAGACAGGGGGTGATTCACCCCTCCACTTT
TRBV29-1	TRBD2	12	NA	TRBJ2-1	CSVARDYHEQFF	TGCAGCGTTGCCCGGGACTACCATGAGCAGTTCTTC
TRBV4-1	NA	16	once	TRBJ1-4	CASSQDGSGRYEKLFF	TGCGCCAGCAGCCAAGATGGCAGCGGGAGGTATGAAAAACTGTTTTTT
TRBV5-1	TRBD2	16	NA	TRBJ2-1	CASSLRPAGDRNEQFF	TGCGCCAGCAGCTTAAGGCCAGCGGGAGACCGTAATGAGCAGTTCTTC
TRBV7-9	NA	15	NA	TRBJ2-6	CASSKALAGANVLTF	TGTGCCAGCAGCAAAGCCCTGGCTGGGGCCAACGTCCTGACTTTC
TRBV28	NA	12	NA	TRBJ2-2	CASSLLIGELFF	TGTGCCAGCAGTTTATTAATCGGGGAGCTGTTTTTT
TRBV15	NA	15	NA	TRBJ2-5	CATSGLRVRQETQYF	TGTGCCACCAGCGGCCTCCGGGTGAGGCAAGAGACCCAGTACTTC
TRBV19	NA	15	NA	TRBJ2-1	CASSSGGFSYNEQFF	TGTGCCAGTAGTAGTGGGGGGTTCTCCTACAATGAGCAGTTCTTC
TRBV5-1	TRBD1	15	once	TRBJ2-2	CASSLAGTGPGELFF	TGCGCCAGCAGCTTGGCGGGGACAGGGCCCGGGGAGCTGTTTTTT
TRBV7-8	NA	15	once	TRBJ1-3	CASSLAQSSGNTIYF	TGTGCCAGCAGCTTAGCCCAGAGCTCTGGAAACACCATATATTTT
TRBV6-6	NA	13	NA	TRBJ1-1	CASSYGGRTEAFF	TGTGCCAGCAGTTACGGGGGACGCACTGAAGCTTTCTTT
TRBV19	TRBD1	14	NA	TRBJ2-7	CASSIQGAVNEQYF	TGTGCCAGTAGTATCCAGGGGGCGGTCAACGAGCAGTACTTC
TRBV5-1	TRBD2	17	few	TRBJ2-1	CASSLDAIAGAYNEQFF	TGCGCCAGCAGCTTGGACGCTATAGCGGGGGCCTACAATGAGCAGTTCTTC
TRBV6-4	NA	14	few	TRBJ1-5	CASSREGGNQPQHF	TGTGCCAGCAGTAGGGAAGGCGGCAATCAGCCCCAGCATTTT
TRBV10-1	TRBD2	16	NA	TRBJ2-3	CASSDVRREGPDTQYF	TGCGCCAGCAGTGATGTTAGGCGGGAGGGCCCAGATACGCAGTATTTT
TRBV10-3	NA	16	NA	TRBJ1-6	CAISDRGSRGFSPLHF	TGTGCCATCAGTGATAGAGGTTCTCGGGGGTTTTCACCCCTCCACTTT
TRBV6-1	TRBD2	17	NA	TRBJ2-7	CASSESPIFSGGYEQYF	TGTGCCAGCAGTGAATCCCCTATTTTTAGCGGGGGTTACGAGCAGTACTTC
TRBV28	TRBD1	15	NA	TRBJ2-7	CASSFALPTGFEQYF	TGTGCCAGCAGTTTTGCCCTACCGACAGGGTTCGAGCAGTACTTC
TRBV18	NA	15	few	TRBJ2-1	CASSPTQQTYNEQFF	TGTGCCAGCTCACCCACACAGCAGACCTACAATGAGCAGTTCTTC
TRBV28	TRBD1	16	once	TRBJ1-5	CASSRTGGAGNQPQHF	TGTGCCAGCAGTCGCACAGGGGGCGCGGGCAATCAGCCCCAGCATTTT
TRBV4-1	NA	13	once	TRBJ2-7	CASSLRLFYEQYF	TGCGCCAGCAGCTTACGACTCTTTTACGAGCAGTACTTC
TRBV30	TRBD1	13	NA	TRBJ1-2	CASTTGGNYGYTF	TGTGCCTCCACGACAGGGGGCAACTATGGCTACACCTTC